This TCR beta chain was identified during a study of identical twins. Study outcomes and limitations: Carriage of fewer insertions was seen in abundant cord blood beta clonotypes, whereas memory repertoires showed none.

Template switching supplied a universal primer site; unique molecular identifiers were carried on the cDNA. MiXCR, applied by TCRdb to the 5' RACE reads, yields one record per CDR3 protein. The profile shows 750,000 to 950,000 distinct CDR3 sequences, over 9% of them singletons. This CDR3 spans 11 amino acids. V lost 0 bases to trimming and J lost 14 bases, with 11 bases between them. The germline V gene encodes CDR1 SQVTM and CDR2 ANQGSEA. Note on this clonotype: Its antigen is not known.

These data also formed part of another study, on yellow fever vaccine responses in identical twins.

The receptor was derived from a young woman in good health. V and J are TRBV29-1 and TRBJ2-1; D remains unclear. The sequencing sample was made of PBMCs. In DNA, the CDR3 is TGCAGCGTTGAAGACGAAGCACCGAAGTTCTTC. Translating gives CSVEDEAPKFF.